The clone carrying this T cell receptor (beta chain) has ten or more counts. These data come from a study of Graves' ophthalmopathy and Graves' hyperthyroidism. Over 18 months of follow-up, stable hyperthyroidism required that no ophthalmopathy appear. The CDR3 loop spans 15 amino acids. The V segment lost 3 bases and the J segment 7 bases; nucleotides outside the gene matches: 10. Germline V gene sequence: CDR1 SGHTA, CDR2 FQGNSA. RNA transcripts provided the template for amplifying TCR beta CDR3 regions. Amplification began with first-round RT-PCR using HTBI primers, then second-round multiplex PCR was performed. TCRdb itself ran the multiplex PCR reads through MiXCR, one entry per CDR3 protein. The sample holds about 420,000 distinct CDR3 sequences, over 20% seen once.

Sequencing input: peripheral blood. The source is a woman aged 18-29 years with stable Graves' hyperthyroidism. The rearrangement joins TRBV7-2 to TRBJ2-7, with 9 nucleotides matching TRBD2. CDR3 sequence: CASSFSGRAEGEQYF. The CDR3 DNA reads TGTGCCAGCAGCTTTAGCGGGAGAGCCGAGGGAGAGCAGTACTTC.